This TCR beta chain comes out of a study of shared clonotypes between healthy human individuals. Data came from immunoSEQ multiplex PCR; TCRdb stores just in-frame clones and leaves some out. The sample records approximately 940,000 clones, less than 85% being singletons. Findings of the study overall: For naive CD4 cells, 4% to 6% of clonotypes were shared across a handful of donors. Incompleteness in sorted-subset sequencing, despite large depth, was shown by rarefaction.

The study separated CD4+ cells into CD45RA+ naive and CD45RA-negative memory subsets. About this clone itself: The target antigen is unknown.

The V and J ends lost 1 base and 5 bases respectively, with 16 bases between them. CDR3 length equals 15 residues. Germline V gene lookup returns CDR1 GTSNPN and CDR2 SVGIG (reference sequence). The rearrangement uses TRBV30 and TRBJ2-3; tentatively, D is TRBD1 or TRBD2 (6 bases each). The receptor was derived from a man in his late teens or twenties in good health. The specimen was memory CD4+ T cells sorted from blood. Subset described: CD45RA-negative fraction. Here the CDR3 DNA reads TGTGCCTGGAGTGCACGACTAGGGGGAGTAGATACGCAGTATTTT. Translated: CAWSARLGGVDTQYF. Full variable domain (missing parts from reference TRBV30 and TRBJ2-3): SQTIHQWPATLVQPVGSPLSLECTVEGTSNPNLYWYRQAAGRGLQLLFYSVGIGQISSEVPQNLSASRPQDRQFILSSKKLLLSDSGFYLCAWSARLGGVDTQYFGPGTRLTVL.